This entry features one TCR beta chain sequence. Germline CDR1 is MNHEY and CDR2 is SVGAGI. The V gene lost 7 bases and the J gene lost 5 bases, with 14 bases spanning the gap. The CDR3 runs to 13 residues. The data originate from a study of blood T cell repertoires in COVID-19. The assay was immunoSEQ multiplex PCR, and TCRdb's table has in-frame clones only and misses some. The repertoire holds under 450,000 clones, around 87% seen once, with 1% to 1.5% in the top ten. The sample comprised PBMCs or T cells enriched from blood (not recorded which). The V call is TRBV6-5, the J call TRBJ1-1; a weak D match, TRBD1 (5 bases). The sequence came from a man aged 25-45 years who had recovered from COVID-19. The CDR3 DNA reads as TGTGCCAGCAAGACAGCACTACCTACTGAAGCTTTCTTT. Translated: CASKTALPTEAFF.